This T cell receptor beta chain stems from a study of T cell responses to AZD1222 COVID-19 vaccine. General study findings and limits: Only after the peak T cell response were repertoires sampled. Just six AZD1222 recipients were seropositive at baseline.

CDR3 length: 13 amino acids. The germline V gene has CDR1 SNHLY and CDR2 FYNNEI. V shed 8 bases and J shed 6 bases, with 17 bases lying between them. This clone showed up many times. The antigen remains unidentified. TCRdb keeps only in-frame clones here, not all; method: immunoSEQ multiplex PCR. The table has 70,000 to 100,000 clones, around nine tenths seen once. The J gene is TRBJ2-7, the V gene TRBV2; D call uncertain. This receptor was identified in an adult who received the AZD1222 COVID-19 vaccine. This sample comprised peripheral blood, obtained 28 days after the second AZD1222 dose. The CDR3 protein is CASSIGQGSEQYF. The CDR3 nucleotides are TGTGCCAGCTCAATAGGGCAAGGCTCCGAGCAGTACTTC.